This T cell receptor beta chain is drawn from a study of blood T cell repertoires in COVID-19. For the study at large: Nucleic acid was either cDNA or gDNA, and it came from T cells, B-cell-depleted T cells, or PBMCs.

Assignments of participants to cohorts depended upon their own reported clinical history. Germline-derived CDR1 and CDR2 are SGHRS and YFSETQ. V was pared by 5 bases and J by 6 bases, with 17 bases between. The CDR3 loop spans 14 amino acids. In the source study's methods: The authors estimated nucleated cell counts from reference gene primer amplification. The protocol was immunoSEQ multiplex PCR, while the TCRdb copy is restricted to in-frame clones and leaves out a portion. The V and J calls and clone size are taken from that table; D and trimming were inferred from the DNA. Seen here are about 210,000 clones, 80% observed once, and the top ten hold about 4.5%.

The origin of this receptor is a man aged 25 to 40 with acute COVID-19. The specimen was PBMCs or T cells enriched from blood (not recorded which). This chain joins TRBV5-1 and TRBJ1-1; tentative D call: TRBD1 (6 bases). The CDR3: CASRPQGSVPEAFF. As DNA, the CDR3 is TGCGCCAGCAGACCGCAGGGGTCGGTCCCTGAAGCTTTCTTT.